The 6 T cell receptor beta chains in this list originate from one sample, sequenced in a study of shared clonotypes between healthy human individuals (dated by TCRdb to 2020 to 2022). The method behind the library was the immunoSEQ multiplex PCR assay. Sourced from immuneACCESS, this table was stored by TCRdb with only in-frame sequences that have V and J called. A share of the clones is absent; for the studies checked, an unresolved V gene accounts for under half, and the remainder has no known explanation. The sample profile shows roughly 1,500,000 clones; approximately 98.5% of them were found once. The ten largest clones represent approximately 0.38% of the sample. The sequenced sample consisted of naive CD4+ T cells sorted from blood. The cell subset or site label, read with the paper, signifies: CD45RA+ positively selected. The origin of the receptors is a man aged 25 to 45 in good health.

The chain couples TRBV7-2 to TRBJ1-5; D is possibly TRBD1 (6 bases). The CDR3 loop spans 14 amino acids. Germline V gene data show CDR1 as SGHTA and CDR2 as FQGNSA. Trimming took off 6 bases at V and 9 bases at J, with 18 bases between the two ends. CDR3 in DNA: TGTGCCAGCAGAGTTAGGGGGGGCGCGGGGCCCCAGCATTTT. Protein product: CASRVRGGAGPQHF.

The chain is built from TRBV5-4 and TRBJ2-6; no definite D call. Trimming stripped 2 bases from V and 4 bases from J, with 10 bases between. The CDR3 extends over 15 amino acids. Germline lookup yields CDR1 SGHNT and CDR2 YYREEE (reference sequence). Here the CDR3 reads CASSFTAGGANVLTF. Here the CDR3 DNA reads TGTGCCAGCAGCTTTACGGCAGGAGGGGCCAACGTCCTGACTTTC.

This chain uses TRBV11-2 with TRBJ1-5; TRBD1 is a possible D gene (6 bases). The CDR3 length is 14 residues. Germline values: CDR1 SGHAT, CDR2 FQNNGV. V dropped 5 bases and J dropped 2 bases, with 10 bases sitting between them. CDR3 protein: CASSRRGGNQPQHF. The CDR3 DNA sequence: TGTGCCAGCAGCCGCAGGGGTGGCAATCAGCCCCAGCATTTT. The full variable domain, its missing parts supplied by reference TRBV11-2 and TRBJ1-5, is EAGVAQSPRYKIIEKRQSVAFWCNPISGHATLYWYQQILGQGPKLLIQFQNNGVVDDSQLPKDRFSAERLKGVDSTLKIQPAKLEDSAVYLCASSRRGGNQPQHFGDGTRLSIL.

The chain joins TRBV6-1 to TRBJ2-7, with TRBD2 matching over 10 bases. This CDR3 region has 15 residues. In germline, CDR1 is MNHNS, CDR2 SASEGT. J lost 3 bases, V lost 2 bases, and 4 bases had no gene match. CDR3 DNA: TGTGCCAGCAGTGAAATTCGGACTAGCGGCTACGAGCAGTACTTC. Translated: CASSEIRTSGYEQYF.

This chain joins TRBV4-3 and TRBJ2-1; no definite D call. Germline assignment: CDR1 LGHNA and CDR2 YSLEER. The ends were cut back, 0 bases at V and 8 bases at J, with 11 bases in the middle. This CDR3 is 14 amino acids long. The CDR3 spells CASSQDRRGHEQFF. The CDR3 bases are TGCGCCAGCAGCCAAGATAGGCGTGGCCATGAGCAGTTCTTC.

The rearrangement links TRBV4-3 to TRBJ2-3; a weak D match, TRBD1 (5 bases). CDR1 and CDR2 from the germline V gene are LGHNA and YSLEER. V lost 4 bases to trimming and J lost 6 bases, with 17 bases between them. The CDR3 has 15 amino acids. CDR3 protein: CASSLTDYFTDTQYF. Written as DNA, the CDR3 is TGCGCCAGCAGCCTGACAGATTATTTTACGGATACGCAGTATTTT.